This TCR beta chain was recovered during a study of cytomegalovirus exposure and HLA in healthy donors. General study findings and limits: TCR beta chain V- and J-gene trimming was linked, in a later analysis, to a missense variant in DCLRE1C.

In the case of this clone: The antigen remains unidentified.

PCR involved 60 Vbeta and 13 Jbeta primers. The repertoire was sequenced with immunoSEQ multiplex PCR; TCRdb's copy has only in-frame clones and lacks some. The sample lists some 150,000 clones; about 75% were seen once. Germline values: CDR1 SQVTM, CDR2 ANQGSEA. V was clipped by 3 bases and J by 5 bases; unmatched bases: 4. The CDR3 is made up of 13 amino acids. Specimen: PBMCs. The chain carries TRBV29-1 and TRBJ2-7, with TRBD1 matching 10 bases. This sequence was found in a woman between 40 and 50 years old in good health and CMV-seronegative. The CDR3, as DNA: TGCAGCGTTGAGGGACAGGGGACTAACGAGCAGTACTTC. Its translation is CSVEGQGTNEQYF.